One T cell receptor beta chain is described in this entry. Its antigen is not known. The sample is drawn from a study of cytomegalovirus exposure and HLA in healthy donors. Overall study context: Within the Caucasian-associated ancestry cluster were 81% of the roughly 360 genotyped donors. The study, taken as a whole, reports: For most TCR beta V segments, an earlier analysis put the productive rate at about 90% or about 30% of the time. In vitro, three CMV-associated chains proved specific for CMV antigens.

PCR was performed using 60 Vbeta and 13 Jbeta primers. Original processing methods: Roughly 83 million unique TCR beta chains, about 11 million of them shared, were counted by a later analysis. TCRdb keeps only in-frame clones here, not all; method: immunoSEQ multiplex PCR. That table is the source of V, J and clone size, and D and trimming were worked out from the DNA. Among just over 200,000 clones listed, almost 70% were seen once. The CDR3 consists of 14 residues. The germline V gene has CDR1 SGDLS and CDR2 YYNGEE. Trimming left V 0 bases short and J 7 bases short, with 14 bases between. What was sequenced was PBMCs. The V and J genes are TRBV9 and TRBJ2-7, with a possible D match to TRBD2 (6 bases). The receptor's source is a man aged 35-49 years in good health and CMV-seropositive. DNA of the CDR3: TGTGCCAGCAGCGTAGTCCAGGCGCGGGGTGAGCAGTACTTC. Translated, it gives CASSVVQARGEQYF.